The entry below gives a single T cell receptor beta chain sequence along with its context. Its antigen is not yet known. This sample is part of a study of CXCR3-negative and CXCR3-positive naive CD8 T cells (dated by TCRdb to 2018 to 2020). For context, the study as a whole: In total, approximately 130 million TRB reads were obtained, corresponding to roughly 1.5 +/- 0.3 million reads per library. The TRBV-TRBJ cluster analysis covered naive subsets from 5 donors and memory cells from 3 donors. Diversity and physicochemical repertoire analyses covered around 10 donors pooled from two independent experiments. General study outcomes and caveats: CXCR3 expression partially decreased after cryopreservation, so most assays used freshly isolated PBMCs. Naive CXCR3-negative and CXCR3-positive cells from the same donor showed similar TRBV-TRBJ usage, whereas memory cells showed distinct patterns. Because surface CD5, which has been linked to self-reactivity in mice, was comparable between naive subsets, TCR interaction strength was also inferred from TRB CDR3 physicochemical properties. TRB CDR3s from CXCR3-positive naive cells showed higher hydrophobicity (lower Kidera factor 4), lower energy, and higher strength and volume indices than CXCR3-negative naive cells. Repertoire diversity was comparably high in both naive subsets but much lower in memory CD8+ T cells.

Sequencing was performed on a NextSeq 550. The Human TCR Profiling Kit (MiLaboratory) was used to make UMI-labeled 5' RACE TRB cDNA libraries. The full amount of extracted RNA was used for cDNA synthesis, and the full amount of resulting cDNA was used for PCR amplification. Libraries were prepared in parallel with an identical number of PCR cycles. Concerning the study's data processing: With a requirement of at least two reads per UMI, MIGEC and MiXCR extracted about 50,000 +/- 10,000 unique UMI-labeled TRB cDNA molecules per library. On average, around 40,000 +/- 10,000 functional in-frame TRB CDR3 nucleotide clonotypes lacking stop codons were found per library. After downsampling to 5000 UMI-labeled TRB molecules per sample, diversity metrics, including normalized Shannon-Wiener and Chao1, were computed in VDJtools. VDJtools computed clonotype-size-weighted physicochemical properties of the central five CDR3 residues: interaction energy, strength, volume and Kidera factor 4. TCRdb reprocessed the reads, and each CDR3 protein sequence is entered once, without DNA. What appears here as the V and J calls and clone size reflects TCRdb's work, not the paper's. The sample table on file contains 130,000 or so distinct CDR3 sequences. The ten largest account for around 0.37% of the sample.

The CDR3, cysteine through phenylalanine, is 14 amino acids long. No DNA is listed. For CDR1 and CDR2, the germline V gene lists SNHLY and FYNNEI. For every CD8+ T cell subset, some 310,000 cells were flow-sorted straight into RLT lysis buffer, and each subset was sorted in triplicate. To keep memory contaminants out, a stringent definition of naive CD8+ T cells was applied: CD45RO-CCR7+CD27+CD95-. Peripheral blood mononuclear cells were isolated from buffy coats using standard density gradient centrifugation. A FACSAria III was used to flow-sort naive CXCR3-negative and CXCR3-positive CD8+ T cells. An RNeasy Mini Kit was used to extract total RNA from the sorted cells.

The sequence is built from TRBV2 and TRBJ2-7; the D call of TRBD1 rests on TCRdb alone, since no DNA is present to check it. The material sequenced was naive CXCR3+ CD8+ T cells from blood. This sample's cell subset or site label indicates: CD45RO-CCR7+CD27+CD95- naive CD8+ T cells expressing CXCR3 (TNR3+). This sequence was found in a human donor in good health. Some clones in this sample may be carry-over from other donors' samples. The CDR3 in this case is CALWRGPSSYEQYF.